This passage covers 26 T cell receptor beta chains from one sample sequenced in a study of blood T cell repertoires in COVID-19. Method: immunoSEQ multiplex PCR; TCRdb's copy keeps in-frame clones and lacks some. The profile shows 250,000 to 400,000 clones, around 90% of them singletons. The specimen was PBMCs or T cells enriched from blood (not recorded which). These receptors originate from a man aged 55 to 70 who had recovered from COVID-19.

V gene TRBV7-9 combines with J gene TRBJ2-5, with 7 nucleotides matching TRBD1. This CDR3 region has 14 residues. Per germline, CDR1 SEHNR and CDR2 FQNEAQ (reference sequence). Trimming took 2 bases from V and 3 from J; bases not matched to a gene: 3. The CDR3 DNA reads as TGTGCCAGCAGCTTATGGCAGGGGGAAGAGACCCAGTACTTC. Translated, it gives CASSLWQGEETQYF.

The CDR3 spells CASSRPGEGGYTF. DNA of the CDR3: TGTGCCAGCAGCCGCCCGGGGGAAGGAGGCTACACCTTC. The genes are TRBV7-2 and TRBJ1-2, with a tentative D call TRBD1 (5 bases). There are 13 residues in the CDR3. V was trimmed by 5 bases and J by 8 bases, leaving 15 bases between them. The V gene's germline CDR1 is SGHTA and CDR2 FQGNSA. Drawing the rest from reference TRBV7-2 and TRBJ1-2, the complete variable domain is GAGVSQSPSNKVTEKGKDVELRCDPISGHTALYWYRQSLGQGLEFLIYFQGNSAPDKSGLPSDRFSAERTGGSVSTLTIQRTQQEDSAVYLCASSRPGEGGYTFGSGTRLTVV.

The chain has TRBV18 and TRBJ1-3, with TRBD1 matching 9 bases. CDR1 and CDR2 (germline): KGHSH, LQKENI. The CDR3 runs 16 residues. V lost 4 bases and J lost 3; bases outside the gene matches: 7. The CDR3 region has the DNA TGTGCCAGCTCACTTGCCGGGACAGGGAATGGAAACACCATATATTTT. Its protein product is CASSLAGTGNGNTIYF.

This clone has only one observation. V usage is TRBV6-5 and J usage is TRBJ2-2, with D possibly being TRBD1 (5 bases). There are 13 residues in the CDR3. The germline CDR1 and CDR2 sequences are MNHEY and SVGAGI. Trimming pared 10 bases from V and 4 bases from J, leaving 13 bases between. The CDR3 coding sequence is TGTGCCATAGGGGCTTGGGGCACCGGGGAGCTGTTTTTT. The encoded protein is CAIGAWGTGELFF.

V is TRBV4-2 and J is TRBJ1-6; a possible D gene is TRBD1 (6 bases). Germline CDR1 LGHNA, CDR2 YNFKEQ. The CDR3 is 13 amino acids. V was pared by 1 base and J by 10 bases, with 8 bases between. The CDR3 spells CASSQAGGSPLHF. CDR3 nucleotides: TGTGCCAGCAGCCAAGCGGGGGGCTCACCCCTCCACTTT.

The gene calls are TRBV10-1 and TRBJ2-7; TRBD2 might be the D (6 bases). Germline V gene data show CDR1 as WNHNN and CDR2 as SYGVQD (reference sequence). V lost 4 bases to trimming and J lost 6 bases, with 19 bases between them. The CDR3 is 15 residues long. CDR3: CASSVWCGKSGEQYF. CDR3 nucleotides: TGCGCCAGCAGTGTTTGGTGCGGGAAATCAGGCGAGCAGTACTTC.

The rearrangement uses TRBV29-1 and TRBJ2-3; 12 nucleotides agree with TRBD1. J lost 7 bases, V lost 1 base, and 18 bases had no gene match. The CDR3 spans 19 residues. Germline lookup yields CDR1 SQVTM and CDR2 ANQGSEA. DNA for the CDR3: TGCAGCGTTGAAGTTAAGTGGGACAGGGGGCGCCGGGAAGCAAATACGCAGTATTTT. This sequence encodes CSVEVKWDRGRREANTQYF.

V gene TRBV19 combines with J gene TRBJ2-7; D not certain. Trimming left V 1 base short and J 9 bases short, with 16 bases between. The CDR3 is 14 residues long. CDR1 and CDR2 (germline): LNHDA, SQIVND (reference sequence). The DNA of the CDR3 is TGTGCCAGTAGTATAGGACATCAGTTAAGGTCGCAGTACTTC. This translates into CASSIGHQLRSQYF. Filled out from reference TRBV19 and TRBJ2-7, the complete variable domain reads DGGITQSPKYLFRKEGQNVTLSCEQNLNHDAMYWYRQDPGQGLRLIYYSQIVNDFQKGDIAEGYSVSREKKESFPLTVTSAQKNPTAFYLCASSIGHQLRSQYFGPGTRLTVT.

V and J are TRBV18 and TRBJ2-3; 10 bases align to TRBD1. Germline assignment: CDR1 KGHSH and CDR2 LQKENI. The length of the CDR3 is 15 residues. The J segment lost 1 base and the V segment lost 4 bases, leaving 2 bases of the junction unmatched. DNA of the CDR3: TGTGCCAGCTCACGACAGGGGGCCCGCACAGATACGCAGTATTTT. This codes for CASSRQGARTDTQYF.

CDR3 loop: CASSLYPPGQGATDTQYF. In nucleotides, the CDR3 is TGTGCCAGCAGCTTATATCCCCCGGGACAGGGGGCAACAGATACGCAGTATTTT. The V and J genes are TRBV11-3 and TRBJ2-3, with 12 nucleotides matching TRBD1. The V gene's germline CDR1 is SGHNT and CDR2 YENEEA. The CDR3 has 18 amino acids. The V segment lost 2 bases and the J segment 3 bases; nucleotides outside the gene matches: 9.

V usage is TRBV19 and J usage is TRBJ2-2, with TRBD2 matching over 7 bases. V was pared by 7 bases and J by 6 bases, with 14 bases of the junction left unmatched. This CDR3 has 16 amino acids. Germline CDR1 is LNHDA and CDR2 is SQIVND (reference sequence). Written as DNA, the CDR3 is TGTGCCAGTACCCCCGACCGGGACTATTACGCCGGGGAGCTGTTTTTT. It codes for CASTPDRDYYAGELFF.

This chain uses TRBV18 with TRBJ2-3, with 9 bases identical to TRBD1. The CDR3 covers 14 residues. V shed 6 bases, J shed 4 bases, and the junction held 5 bases outside the gene matches. Germline CDR1 KGHSH, CDR2 LQKENI. In DNA, the CDR3 is TGTGCCAGCTCGCCGACAGGGGGAGCAGATACGCAGTATTTT. Amino acids: CASSPTGGADTQYF.

V usage is TRBV7-2 and J usage is TRBJ2-5, with D tentatively TRBD2 (7 bases). Trimming stripped 5 bases from V and 4 bases from J, with 20 bases between. The CDR3 is made up of 16 amino acids. The germline V gene encodes CDR1 SGHTA and CDR2 FQGNSA. This chain's CDR3 is CASSDNGRGFVETQYF. CDR3 sequence (DNA): TGTGCCAGCAGCGACAATGGGAGGGGGTTCGTAGAGACCCAGTACTTC.

This clone was seen once. The J gene is TRBJ1-2, the V gene TRBV6-5, with 8 nucleotides matching TRBD1. Trimming at V came to 3 bases and at J to 7 bases, leaving 13 bases not matched to a gene. CDR3 length equals 16 residues. Germline CDR1 is MNHEY and CDR2 is SVGAGI. In nucleotides, the CDR3 is TGTGCCAGCAGTTATAATACAGGGGGTACTTTTGGTGGCTACACCTTC. Protein: CASSYNTGGTFGGYTF.

The chain is built from TRBV6-2 or TRBV6-3 and TRBJ2-7; 11 bases are a match to TRBD2. CDR1 MNHEY and CDR2 SVGEGT come from the germline V gene. The CDR3 spans 16 residues. With 5 bases clipped from V and 3 bases from J, the junction kept 9 bases outside the gene matches. CDR3 nucleotides: TGTGCCAGCAGTGGACTCGCTAGCGGGAGGATCTACGAGCAGTACTTC. It is translated as CASSGLASGRIYEQYF.

The chain couples TRBV28 to TRBJ1-4, with a tentative D call TRBD1 (5 bases). The V and J ends lost 1 base and 2 bases respectively, with 11 bases between them. The CDR3 runs 16 residues. CDR1 is MDHEN and CDR2 is SYDVKM in the germline V gene. This chain's CDR3 is CASSLLGGGTNEKLFF. CDR3 DNA: TGTGCCAGCAGTTTATTGGGGGGAGGGACTAATGAAAAACTGTTTTTT. Combining the CDR3 with reference TRBV28 and TRBJ1-4 gives the whole variable domain DVKVTQSSRYLVKRTGEKVFLECVQDMDHENMFWYRQDPGLGLRLIYFSYDVKMKEKGDIPEGYSVSREKKERFSLILESASTNQTSMYLCASSLLGGGTNEKLFFGSGTQLSVL.

The gene calls are TRBV7-9 and TRBJ2-7; 8 bases map to TRBD1. Germline V gene sequence: CDR1 SEHNR, CDR2 FQNEAQ (reference sequence). The CDR3 is 16 amino acids. V gave up 3 bases and J gave up 4 bases; unmatched junction bases: 11. CDR3 bases: TGTGCCAGCAGCTTCCCTGCAGGGGGCCCTCAGTACGAGCAGTACTTC. Its translation: CASSFPAGGPQYEQYF. The complete variable domain, with remaining parts taken from reference TRBV7-9 and TRBJ2-7, reads DTGVSQNPRHKITKRGQNVTFRCDPISEHNRLYWYRQTLGQGPEFLTYFQNEAQLEKSRLLSDRFSAERPKGSFSTLEIQRTEQGDSAMYLCASSFPAGGPQYEQYFGPGTRLTVT.

The chain is built from TRBV28 and TRBJ2-3, with a tentative D call TRBD2 (6 bases). This CDR3 spans 14 amino acids. V lost 2 bases to trimming and J lost 5 bases, with 11 bases between them. Germline CDR1 MDHEN, CDR2 SYDVKM. CDR3 in amino acids: CASSLQSGVDTQYF. DNA for the CDR3: TGTGCCAGCAGTTTACAATCGGGAGTAGATACGCAGTATTTT.

V is TRBV6-5 and J is TRBJ2-7; TRBD1 matches 7 bases. V lost 2 bases to trimming and J lost 3 bases; unmatched junction nucleotides: 4. The CDR3 runs to 14 residues. CDR1 and CDR2 from the germline V gene are MNHEY and SVGAGI. This CDR3 reads CASSYSGQDYEQYF. The DNA of the CDR3 is TGTGCCAGCAGTTACAGCGGACAGGACTACGAGCAGTACTTC.

The chain uses TRBV11-2 and TRBJ2-2; TRBD1 is a possible D gene (7 bases). The germline CDR1 and CDR2 sequences are SGHAT and FQNNGV. V lost 10 bases and J 4 bases, leaving 19 bases between the germline ends. The CDR3 is 15 residues long. The CDR3 DNA reads TGTGCCACCCAGGGGGGCGGGAAGGTCACCGGGGAGCTGTTTTTT. This sequence encodes CATQGGGKVTGELFF.

The genes are TRBV4-3 and TRBJ2-6; 11 nucleotides align to TRBD1. The CDR3 contains 19 residues. With V trimmed by 4 bases and J by 0 bases, 8 bases remained unmatched. Germline loops: CDR1 LGHNA, CDR2 YSLEER. CDR3 in DNA: TGCGCCAGCAGCCTTATCCCCGGGACAGGGGGCTCTGGGGCCAACGTCCTGACTTTC. The encoded protein is CASSLIPGTGGSGANVLTF.

The chain recombines TRBV20-1 with TRBJ1-2, with D possibly matching TRBD1 (6 bases). From germline, CDR1 is DFQATT and CDR2 SNEGSKA (reference sequence). The CDR3 is 14 residues long. V was pared by 3 bases and J by 3 bases, with 14 bases between. CDR3: CSASQGRRHYGYTF. In DNA form, the CDR3 reads TGCAGTGCTAGTCAGGGGCGTCGGCACTATGGCTACACCTTC.

The J gene is TRBJ1-1, the V gene TRBV9; 7 nucleotides agree with TRBD1. Germline CDR1 is SGDLS and CDR2 is YYNGEE. Germline trimming cut 3 bases from V and 0 bases from J; bases unmatched to any gene: 2. This CDR3 is 14 amino acids long. In DNA form, the CDR3 reads TGTGCCAGCAGCGCGGGACAGATGAACACTGAAGCTTTCTTT. Protein sequence: CASSAGQMNTEAFF.

The V call is TRBV29-1, the J call TRBJ1-5, with D uncertain. The V gene's germline CDR1 is SQVTM and CDR2 ANQGSEA. V lost 7 bases and J lost 0, with 10 bases in between. The CDR3 length is 13 residues. The DNA for the CDR3 is TGCAGCGCTACAGTCTATAGCAATCAGCCCCAGCATTTT. Its translation is CSATVYSNQPQHF. The variable domain in full, with the rest retrieved from reference TRBV29-1 and TRBJ1-5, is SAVISQKPSRDICQRGTSLTIQCQVDSQVTMMFWYRQQPGQSLTLIATANQGSEATYESGFVIDKFPISRPNLTFSTLTVSNMSPEDSSIYLCSATVYSNQPQHFGDGTRLSIL.

This chain links TRBV10-3 with TRBJ1-5; TRBD1 is a possible D gene (5 bases). The V and J ends lost 6 bases and 5 bases respectively, with 14 bases between them. CDR1 is ENHRY and CDR2 is SYGVKD in the germline V gene. This CDR3 region has 14 residues. Here the CDR3 DNA reads TGTGCCATCAGCACAGGATTTGGGGATCAGCCCCAGCATTTT. Translated: CAISTGFGDQPQHF.

With regard to this clone: Other nucleotide sequences from this sample produce the same CDR3. J is TRBJ2-7 and V is TRBV3-1 (or the pseudogene TRBV3-2); D is unclear. Germline assignment: CDR1 LGHDT and CDR2 YNNKEL (reference sequence). The CDR3 loop spans 11 amino acids. Trimming shortened V by 6 bases and J by 1 base, and 4 bases separated the two germline ends. The DNA for the CDR3 is TGTGCCAGCAGTCGGTCCTACGAGCAGTACTTC. This encodes CASSRSYEQYF.